Reported below is one T cell receptor beta chain. Its antigen is currently unknown. Data came from immunoSEQ multiplex PCR; TCRdb stores just in-frame clones and leaves some out. Of roughly 26,000 clones listed, 91% were seen once; the top ten hold around 3.9%. This entry belongs to a study of T cells in localized non-small cell lung cancer. Study-wide points: Researchers found a median around 50 of the top 100 tumor clones in adjacent lung. Uninvolved adjacent lung showed higher T cell clonality than tumor.

V shed 5 bases, J shed 2 bases, and the junction held 7 bases outside the gene matches. Per the germline V gene, CDR1 is SGHAT and CDR2 is FQNNGV. CDR3 length equals 16 residues. The chain is built from TRBV11-2 and TRBJ2-5, with 11 nucleotides matching TRBD1. This TCR came from an older female donor with stage II squamous cell lung carcinoma. The sample in question was peripheral blood, obtained before any cancer treatment. The CDR3 protein is CASSPGDRGWQETQYF. The DNA for the CDR3 is TGTGCCAGCAGCCCGGGGGACAGGGGGTGGCAAGAGACCCAGTACTTC.